This TCR beta chain came from a study of cytomegalovirus exposure and HLA in healthy donors. In the study overall: Roughly 180 million T cells yielded about 120 million unique TCR beta sequences, as an earlier analysis found. Study findings and constraints: Researchers reportedly found TCR beta sequences accurately predicted most subjects' HLA-A and HLA-B alleles. Excluded were some V segments that proved indistinguishable, including TRBV6-2 and TRBV6-3. Most TCR beta V segments were productive about 90% or about 30% of the time in an earlier analysis.

This CDR3 has 16 amino acids. The junction had 2 bases not matched to a gene; V was cut back by 3 bases and J by 1 base. Germline loops: CDR1 KGHSH, CDR2 LQKENI. Concerning this clone: Its specificity is unknown.

The PCR was carried out with 60 Vbeta primers and 13 Jbeta primers. Libraries were prepared by immunoSEQ multiplex PCR; TCRdb keeps only in-frame clonotypes and omits some of them. Among 80,000 to 130,000 clones listed, about 75% were seen once. The rearrangement joins TRBV18 to TRBJ1-5; 11 nucleotides align to TRBD1. Sequencing was performed on PBMCs. This sequence was found in a male donor in good health and CMV-seropositive. This chain's CDR3 is CASSPWDRGSNQPQHF. CDR3 DNA sequence: TGTGCCAGCTCACCTTGGGACAGGGGGAGCAATCAGCCCCAGCATTTT.